Listed here are 4 T cell receptor beta chains from one sample, sequenced in a study of T-cell memory formation after mild COVID-19. TCRdb called the 5' RACE reads again in MiXCR, with one record for every CDR3 protein. Among 130,000 to 150,000 distinct CDR3 sequences, roughly 6.2% were seen once, and the ten largest hold about 1.9%. Sequenced sample: PBMCs or a T cell subset sorted from them (not recorded which). These receptors all come from an adult woman who had mild COVID-19 (a few samples of this study predate the infection). Cell type and time point are not known.

The J gene is TRBJ2-1, the V gene TRBV14; no definite D call. Trimming removed 3 bases at V and 3 bases at J, with 18 bases between. The CDR3 runs 17 residues. Looked up from germline, CDR1 is SGHDN and CDR2 is FVKESK. The CDR3 DNA sequence: TGTGCCAGCAGCCATAGCCCCCTACGACGCCACTACAATGAGCAGTTCTTC. Protein product: CASSHSPLRRHYNEQFF.

The gene calls are TRBV7-8 and TRBJ2-1, with 9 bases lining up with TRBD2. Trimming at V came to 10 bases and at J to 5 bases, leaving 12 bases not matched to a gene. The V gene's germline CDR1 is SGHVS and CDR2 FQNEAQ. The CDR3 is 15 amino acids. The CDR3 region has the DNA TGTGCCACGGGGGGCGGGAGGGCCCGCCACAATGAGCAGTTCTTC. Translating it yields CATGGGRARHNEQFF.

This CDR3 reads CASGAGGMREKLFF. CDR3 sequence (DNA): TGTGCCAGCGGGGCAGGGGGCATGAGGGAAAAACTGTTTTTT. The rearrangement uses TRBV2 and TRBJ1-4; 8 nucleotides match TRBD1. The CDR3 loop spans 14 amino acids. Germline V gene sequence: CDR1 SNHLY, CDR2 FYNNEI. V lost 8 bases and J lost 8; bases outside the gene matches: 10.

In nucleotides, the CDR3 is TGTGCCATCAGTGAGCGGGGCGGGGGACAGGGCACAGATACGCAGTATTTT. Protein: CAISERGGGQGTDTQYF. The J gene is TRBJ2-3, the V gene TRBV10-3; perhaps TRBD1 as D (8 bases). This CDR3 is built from 17 residues. Germline CDR1 reads ENHRY; CDR2 reads SYGVKD. V lost 2 bases and J lost 1, with 16 bases in between.